The 22 T cell receptor beta chains given below trace back to one sample, sequenced in a study of blood T cell repertoires in COVID-19. This table comes from immunoSEQ multiplex PCR, and its TCRdb copy is limited to in-frame clones, with some not included. The data contain fewer than 250,000 clones, around four fifths of them singletons. Sequenced sample: peripheral blood. These receptors were collected from a woman aged 40 to 55 with active or convalescent COVID-19.

V and J are TRBV5-4 and TRBJ2-1, with 10 bases lining up with TRBD2. V lost 5 bases, J lost 5 bases, and 4 bases stayed unmatched. The CDR3 is 14 amino acids. The germline V gene encodes CDR1 SGHNT and CDR2 YYREEE (reference sequence). CDR3 sequence: CASSLAGGHNEQFF. The CDR3 nucleotides read TGTGCCAGCAGTTTAGCGGGGGGACACAATGAGCAGTTCTTC.

J is TRBJ1-1 and V is TRBV6-5; weak D call: TRBD1 (5 bases). CDR1 MNHEY and CDR2 SVGAGI come from the germline V gene. The CDR3 contains 15 residues. V lost 0 bases to trimming and J lost 5 bases, with 13 bases between them. The CDR3 here is CASSYSRGRGTEAFF. In DNA, the CDR3 is TGTGCCAGCAGTTACTCGAGAGGGAGGGGAACTGAAGCTTTCTTT.

The chain couples TRBV25-1 to TRBJ2-1; D is unclear. Germline V gene data show CDR1 as MGHDK and CDR2 as SYGVNS. The CDR3 totals 13 residues. Trimming cost V 3 bases and J 5 bases, with 8 bases left between them. The CDR3 DNA is TGTGCCAGCAGTGACCCTCCGGACAATGAGCAGTTCTTC. This codes for CASSDPPDNEQFF.

This clone occurred once. The chain couples TRBV4-2 to TRBJ1-6; 7 bases line up with TRBD1. The CDR3 has 18 residues. The V gene end was trimmed by 0 bases and the J gene end by 6 bases; junction bases not matched to a gene: 11. The germline gives CDR1 LGHNA, CDR2 YNFKEQ. The CDR3 sequence: CASSQETHRGDFNSPLHF. The CDR3 DNA is TGTGCCAGCAGCCAAGAGACCCACAGGGGAGACTTTAATTCACCCCTCCACTTT.

The J gene is TRBJ1-1, the V gene TRBV14; D perhaps matches TRBD1 (5 bases). The length of the CDR3 is 14 residues. CDR1 SGHDN and CDR2 FVKESK come from the germline V gene. V dropped 3 bases and J dropped 0 bases, with 8 bases sitting between them. In DNA, the CDR3 is TGTGCCAGCAGCCAGGGGGGGATGAACACTGAAGCTTTCTTT. Protein: CASSQGGMNTEAFF.

The genes are TRBV6-5 and TRBJ2-7, with TRBD2 identical over 9 bases. Germline V gives CDR1 MNHEY, CDR2 SVGAGI. Trimming removed 4 bases from V and 2 bases from J; junction bases left unmatched: 9. This CDR3 spans 16 amino acids. The CDR3 spells CASSSKAGGRPYEQYF. The CDR3 bases are TGTGCCAGCAGTTCAAAAGCGGGAGGAAGACCCTACGAGCAGTACTTC.

The rearrangement links TRBV29-1 to TRBJ2-3; TRBD1 aligns across 9 bases. V gave up 3 bases and J gave up 5 bases; unmatched junction bases: 6. The CDR3 extends over 14 amino acids. Germline values: CDR1 SQVTM, CDR2 ANQGSEA. The CDR3 DNA follows: TGCAGCGTTGATAGGACAGGGGCGCGAGATACGCAGTATTTT. This gives the protein CSVDRTGARDTQYF.

The chain couples TRBV19 to TRBJ2-7; 7 bases map to TRBD2. Trimming at V came to 2 bases and at J to 4 bases, leaving 8 bases not matched to a gene. CDR3 size: 15 residues. Germline values: CDR1 LNHDA, CDR2 SQIVND (reference sequence). The CDR3 DNA follows: TGTGCCAGTAGTATACAACGGGGGGTCTCGTACGAGCAGTACTTC. This gives the protein CASSIQRGVSYEQYF.

This clone was observed a handful of times. The V gene is TRBV7-9, the J gene TRBJ1-2; no clear D. Trimming shortened V by 5 bases and J by 1 base, and 5 bases separated the two germline ends. The CDR3 loop spans 12 amino acids. Germline V gene sequence: CDR1 SEHNR, CDR2 FQNEAQ (reference sequence). DNA of the CDR3: TGTGCCAGCAGCCGACATAACTATGGCTACACCTTC. Its translation: CASSRHNYGYTF.

This chain connects TRBV6-2 or TRBV6-3 to TRBJ2-3, with D perhaps matching TRBD2 (6 bases). CDR1 and CDR2 (germline): MNHEY, SVGEGT. CDR3 length: 18 amino acids. V was cut by 0 bases and J by 2 bases, with 18 bases left in between. CDR3 loop: CASSYSLIKGLPTDTQYF. As DNA, the CDR3 is TGTGCCAGCAGTTACTCGCTAATTAAGGGACTCCCCACAGATACGCAGTATTTT.

The chain combines TRBV6-5 with TRBJ2-7; TRBD2 agrees at 9 bases. CDR1 and CDR2 from the germline V gene are MNHEY and SVGAGI. J lost 4 bases, V lost 6 bases, and 1 base had no gene match. This CDR3 spans 12 amino acids. CDR3 coding DNA: TGTGCCAGCAGAGCGGGAGGATACGAGCAGTACTTC. This codes for CASRAGGYEQYF.

This clone has just one count. The chain combines TRBV6-6 with TRBJ1-4; D gene uncertain. In germline, CDR1 is MNHNY, CDR2 SVGAGI (reference sequence). The CDR3 extends over 15 amino acids. The V and J ends lost 4 bases and 0 bases respectively, with 9 bases between them. This CDR3 reads CASSLLRATNEKLFF. In nucleotides, the CDR3 is TGTGCCAGCAGTTTGCTAAGAGCAACTAATGAAAAACTGTTTTTT.

The V call is TRBV19, the J call TRBJ1-4; 8 bases match TRBD1. The V gene end was trimmed by 4 bases and the J gene end by 11 bases; junction bases not matched to a gene: 6. CDR1 LNHDA and CDR2 SQIVND come from the germline V gene (reference sequence). The CDR3 runs 13 residues. Written as DNA, the CDR3 is TGTGCCAGTAGTAGGGGACAGGCACAGAAACTGTTTTTT. Translating it yields CASSRGQAQKLFF. The entire variable domain, with the rest obtained from reference TRBV19 and TRBJ1-4, is as follows: DGGITQSPKYLFRKEGQNVTLSCEQNLNHDAMYWYRQDPGQGLRLIYYSQIVNDFQKGDIAEGYSVSREKKESFPLTVTSAQKNPTAFYLCASSRGQAQKLFFGSGTQLSVL.

V gene TRBV10-3 combines with J gene TRBJ1-1, with D perhaps matching TRBD1 (5 bases). Germline V gene data show CDR1 as ENHRY and CDR2 as SYGVKD. The CDR3 runs to 13 residues. V lost 4 bases to trimming and J lost 1 base, with 7 bases between them. CDR3 residues: CAISVQGNTEAFF. CDR3 coding DNA: TGTGCCATCAGTGTTCAGGGGAACACTGAAGCTTTCTTT.

The V gene is TRBV2, the J gene TRBJ2-1, with 8 bases aligning to TRBD2. Per germline, CDR1 SNHLY and CDR2 FYNNEI. The CDR3 sequence is 13 residues long. V shed 7 bases, J shed 9 bases, and the junction held 8 bases outside the gene matches. The CDR3 sequence is CASTAGGGGEQFF. CDR3 DNA sequence: TGTGCCAGCACGGCGGGAGGCGGGGGTGAGCAGTTCTTC.

The chain carries TRBV12-5 and TRBJ2-7, with 10 bases fitting TRBD1. CDR1 and CDR2 from the germline V gene are LGHNT and FRNRAP. The CDR3 sequence is 14 residues long. The junction had 7 bases not matched to a gene; V was cut back by 6 bases and J by 5 bases. The CDR3 loop is CASGPDRGFNEQYF. DNA for the CDR3: TGTGCTAGTGGGCCGGACAGGGGGTTCAACGAGCAGTACTTC. Full variable domain (outside the CDR3, taken from reference TRBV12-5 and TRBJ2-7): DARVTQTPRHKVTEMGQEVTMRCQPILGHNTVFWYRQTMMQGLELLAYFRNRAPLDDSGMPKDRFSAEMPDATLATLKIQPSEPRDSAVYFCASGPDRGFNEQYFGPGTRLTVT.

V usage is TRBV5-8 and J usage is TRBJ2-3; a weak D match, TRBD2 (7 bases). Trimming left V 4 bases short and J 2 bases short, with 20 bases between. Germline V gene data show CDR1 as SGHTS and CDR2 as YDEGEE. The CDR3 is 17 residues long. This CDR3 reads CASSEYLSGTNTDTQYF. CDR3 bases: TGTGCCAGCAGCGAGTATTTAAGCGGGACAAACACAGATACGCAGTATTTT.

This chain connects TRBV10-1 to TRBJ1-5, with D tentatively TRBD1 (6 bases). CDR3 length: 20 residues. CDR1 is WNHNN, CDR2 SYGVQD, per germline (reference sequence). Trimming removed 8 bases from V and 0 bases from J, with 29 bases in between. The chain's CDR3 is CASEYLPWDYGGYSNQPQHF. The CDR3 coding sequence is TGCGCCAGCGAATACCTTCCCTGGGATTATGGGGGCTATAGCAATCAGCCCCAGCATTTT.

The chain uses TRBV7-8 and TRBJ2-6, with 10 bases fitting TRBD1. CDR1 and CDR2 from the germline V gene are SGHVS and FQNEAQ. V was pared by 3 bases and J by 3 bases, with 8 bases of the junction left unmatched. The CDR3 totals 18 residues. The CDR3 here is CASSLRPGTGVGANVLTF. The CDR3 DNA is TGTGCCAGCAGCTTGAGGCCCGGGACAGGGGTTGGGGCCAACGTCCTGACTTTC. The full variable domain, its missing parts supplied by reference TRBV7-8 and TRBJ2-6, is GAGVSQSPRYKVAKRGQDVALRCDPISGHVSLFWYQQALGQGPEFLTYFQNEAQLDKSGLPSDRFFAERPEGSVSTLKIQRTQQEDSAVYLCASSLRPGTGVGANVLTFGAGSRLTVL.

The rearrangement links TRBV13 to TRBJ2-1; 7 bases map to TRBD1. J lost 10 bases, V lost 2 bases, and 2 bases had no gene match. CDR3 length equals 12 residues. Germline CDR1 reads PRHDT; CDR2 reads FYEKMQ (reference sequence). The CDR3 bases are TGTGCCAGCAGCTTACACAGGGGCGAGCAGTTCTTC. Translation: CASSLHRGEQFF. Based on the CDR3 plus reference TRBV13 and TRBJ2-1, the full variable domain is AAGVIQSPRHLIKEKRETATLKCYPIPRHDTVYWYQQGPGQDPQFLISFYEKMQSDKGSIPDRFSAQQFSDYHSELNMSSLELGDSALYFCASSLHRGEQFFGPGTRLTVL.

V is TRBV5-4 and J is TRBJ1-5; 9 bases agree with TRBD1. The germline CDR1 and CDR2 sequences are SGHNT and YYREEE (reference sequence). The CDR3 covers 15 residues. V gave up 3 bases and J gave up 4 bases; unmatched junction bases: 5. CDR3 sequence (DNA): TGTGCCAGCAGCTACGGACAGGGGCTAAATCAGCCCCAGCATTTT. Translating gives CASSYGQGLNQPQHF.

The rearrangement joins TRBV4-2 to TRBJ1-2; D remains ambiguous. The germline V gene has CDR1 LGHNA and CDR2 YNFKEQ. V was clipped by 3 bases and J by 8 bases, with 16 bases between them. The CDR3 is made up of 14 amino acids. CDR3 protein: CASSHPSSAEGYTF. The CDR3 nucleotides are TGTGCCAGCAGCCACCCCTCATCCGCCGAGGGCTACACCTTC.